Included here is one T cell receptor beta chain sequence, with context. The antigen is undetermined. Germline V gene sequence: CDR1 SGHDT, CDR2 YYEEEE. The J segment lost 10 bases and the V segment lost 4 bases, leaving 12 bases of the junction unmatched. This CDR3 region has 15 residues. RNA was extracted from bulk tissue without any cell sorting. Between August and November 2014, newly diagnosed, chemotherapy-naive lung cancer patients underwent thoracic surgery in China. The source of the sample is a study of tumor and adjacent non-tumor tissue in lung cancer. Study overall: The patients, around 9 men and five or six women, were roughly 30 to 80 with stage I to III disease. General study findings and limits: Patients with more diverse tumor TCRs had worse survival. TCR diversity was significantly greater in tumor than normal lung tissue.

The library came from three nested PCR rounds adapted from ARM-PCR protocols. TCRdb redid the calling of the multiplex PCR reads with MiXCR, one entry per CDR3 protein. The sample lists around 210,000 distinct CDR3 sequences, 71% occurring once. This chain uses TRBV5-6 with TRBJ2-2; TRBD2 matches 8 bases. The sequenced sample consisted of lung tumor tissue. The source is a man in his sixties with non-small cell lung cancer. The CDR3 nucleotides read TGTGCCAGCAGCGTTCCGGGGGGGTCGGGCGCGGAGCTGTTTTTT. It yields the protein CASSVPGGSGAELFF. Complete variable domain (other parts from reference TRBV5-6 and TRBJ2-2): DAGVTQSPTHLIKTRGQQVTLRCSPKSGHDTVSWYQQALGQGPQFIFQYYEEEERQRGNFPDRFSGHQFPNYSSELNVNALLLGDSALYLCASSVPGGSGAELFFGEGSRLTVL.